This is a list of T cell receptor beta chains from one sample in a study of T cell changes during pregnancy in multiple sclerosis. Assay: immunoSEQ multiplex PCR; the TCRdb copy retains only in-frame clones and omits some. The sample holds under 45,000 clones, roughly 96% seen once. The source was peripheral blood, collected in the second trimester of pregnancy. These receptors were obtained from a female donor with multiple sclerosis, enrolled in a pregnancy study. The CDR3 runs from the conserved cysteine through the conserved F or W. Each record gives: J gene, D gene, clone size, V gene, CDR3 protein, CDR3 DNA. The D gene is left open where the match is weak. Clone size is stated in some rows and not others, as once, few, many or a class when expanded.

J: TRBJ2-3
D: -
size: -
V: TRBV6-1
CDR3: CASSEFPGAGTDTQYF
DNA: TGTGCCAGCAGTGAATTTCCAGGGGCTGGGACAGATACGCAGTATTTT

J: TRBJ2-5
D: -
size: -
V: TRBV5-1
CDR3: CASSLFSGETQYF
DNA: TGCGCCAGCAGCTTGTTCTCCGGGGAGACCCAGTACTTC

J: TRBJ2-7
D: TRBD1
size: -
V: TRBV6-6
CDR3: CASSRDRPYEQYF
DNA: TGTGCCAGCAGTAGGGACAGGCCCTACGAGCAGTACTTC

J: TRBJ2-5
D: TRBD2
size: -
V: TRBV29-1
CDR3: CSVESGRGETQYF
DNA: TGCAGCGTTGAGTCCGGGAGGGGGGAGACCCAGTACTTC

J: TRBJ2-5
D: -
size: -
V: TRBV5-1
CDR3: CASSLGVGGMETQYF
DNA: TGCGCCAGCAGCTTGGGAGTCGGCGGTATGGAGACCCAGTACTTC

J: TRBJ2-3
D: -
size: -
V: TRBV9
CDR3: CASSFRSEGGATDTQYF
DNA: TGTGCCAGCAGCTTCCGTAGTGAGGGGGGGGCCACAGATACGCAGTATTTT

J: TRBJ2-3
D: TRBD1
size: -
V: TRBV15
CDR3: CATQTGGADTQYF
DNA: TGTGCCACACAGACAGGGGGGGCAGATACGCAGTATTTT

J: TRBJ1-5
D: -
size: -
V: TRBV2
CDR3: CASSVSDTRNQPQHF
DNA: TGTGCCAGCAGTGTGTCGGACACCCGGAATCAGCCCCAGCATTTT

J: TRBJ2-1
D: TRBD1
size: -
V: TRBV7-9
CDR3: CASSPQTGGRSYNEQFF
DNA: TGTGCCAGCAGCCCGCAGACAGGGGGTAGGTCCTACAATGAGCAGTTCTTC

J: TRBJ2-1
D: TRBD1
size: -
V: TRBV29-1
CDR3: CSNTNLGTGLGEQFF
DNA: TGCAGCAACACCAACCTGGGGACAGGGTTGGGTGAGCAGTTCTTC

J: TRBJ2-7
D: -
size: -
V: TRBV30
CDR3: CAWTSPASNEQYF
DNA: TGTGCCTGGACTAGCCCTGCTTCTAACGAGCAGTACTTC

J: TRBJ1-6
D: TRBD1
size: -
V: TRBV5-1
CDR3: CASSLRGDRDNSPLHF
DNA: TGCGCCAGCAGCTTGAGGGGGGACAGGGATAATTCACCCCTCCACTTT

J: TRBJ2-7
D: TRBD1
size: -
V: TRBV27
CDR3: CASRDVTGGKTYEQYF
DNA: TGTGCCAGCAGGGATGTGACAGGGGGCAAAACCTACGAGCAGTACTTC

J: TRBJ1-1
D: -
size: -
V: TRBV7-2
CDR3: CASSSTGLVTEAFF
DNA: TGTGCCAGCAGTTCCACAGGATTAGTAACTGAAGCTTTCTTT

J: TRBJ2-1
D: -
size: -
V: TRBV25-1
CDR3: CASSVSRVVVLNNEQFF
DNA: TGTGCCAGCAGTGTTTCCAGGGTAGTGGTCTTAAACAATGAGCAGTTCTTC

J: TRBJ2-2
D: TRBD2
size: -
V: TRBV14
CDR3: CASSQVIRLAGPGELFF
DNA: TGTGCCAGCAGCCAAGTAATCCGACTAGCGGGCCCCGGGGAGCTGTTTTTT

J: TRBJ2-3
D: -
size: -
V: TRBV19
CDR3: CASSIQGTDTQYF
DNA: TGTGCCAGTAGTATACAGGGGACAGATACGCAGTATTTT

J: TRBJ2-5
D: -
size: -
V: TRBV21-1
CDR3: CASSKRVVGETQYF
DNA: TGTGCCAGCAGCAAGAGGGTAGTCGGAGAGACCCAGTACTTC

J: TRBJ1-2
D: TRBD1
size: -
V: TRBV6-1
CDR3: CASSPYRGSYGYTF
DNA: TGTGCCAGCAGCCCCTACAGGGGTAGCTATGGCTACACCTTC

J: TRBJ2-7
D: TRBD1
size: -
V: TRBV29-1
CDR3: CSVVGGQGEYF
DNA: TGCAGCGTAGTGGGGGGACAGGGGGAGTACTTC

J: TRBJ2-1
D: -
size: -
V: TRBV7-9
CDR3: CASSFARSGPYNEQFF
DNA: TGTGCCAGCAGCTTCGCCCGATCGGGTCCCTACAATGAGCAGTTCTTC

J: TRBJ2-5
D: TRBD2
size: -
V: TRBV30
CDR3: CAWSPGGLETQYF
DNA: TGTGCCTGGAGTCCGGGGGGGTTGGAGACCCAGTACTTC

J: TRBJ2-1
D: TRBD2
size: -
V: TRBV2
CDR3: CASSEKGLAGVNEQFF
DNA: TGTGCCAGCAGTGAAAAAGGACTAGCGGGAGTGAATGAGCAGTTCTTC

J: TRBJ1-2
D: TRBD1
size: -
V: TRBV29-1
CDR3: CSVERGQGNYGYTF
DNA: TGCAGCGTTGAAAGGGGGCAGGGGAACTATGGCTACACCTTC

J: TRBJ2-3
D: -
size: once
V: TRBV7-2
CDR3: CASRQGGSVDTQYF
DNA: TGTGCCAGCAGGCAGGGGGGCTCTGTCGATACGCAGTATTTT

J: TRBJ1-5
D: -
size: -
V: TRBV19
CDR3: CASSTDRSNNQPQHF
DNA: TGTGCCAGTAGTACCGACAGGTCGAACAATCAGCCCCAGCATTTT

J: TRBJ1-1
D: -
size: few
V: TRBV27
CDR3: CASSLLRGTEAFF
DNA: TGTGCCAGCAGTTTACTCAGGGGAACTGAAGCTTTCTTT

J: TRBJ2-4
D: TRBD1
size: -
V: TRBV11-2
CDR3: CASSPQTGPLAKNIQYF
DNA: TGTGCCAGCAGCCCCCAGACAGGGCCCCTGGCCAAAAACATTCAGTACTTC

J: TRBJ1-1
D: -
size: -
V: TRBV7-6
CDR3: CASSPRYVNTEAFF
DNA: TGTGCCAGCAGCCCCCGCTACGTGAACACTGAAGCTTTCTTT

J: TRBJ1-2
D: -
size: -
V: TRBV5-1
CDR3: CASSLESLARGYTF
DNA: TGCGCCAGCAGCTTGGAAAGCCTCGCTAGGGGCTACACCTTC

J: TRBJ2-2
D: -
size: -
V: TRBV12-5
CDR3: CASGLVLAGSYTGELFF
DNA: TGTGCTAGTGGTTTGGTACTAGCAGGGTCCTACACCGGGGAGCTGTTTTTT

J: TRBJ1-3
D: TRBD1
size: -
V: TRBV28
CDR3: CASSLQRTGAGNTIYF
DNA: TGTGCCAGCAGTTTACAGAGGACAGGGGCGGGAAACACCATATATTTT

J: TRBJ1-6
D: TRBD1
size: few
V: TRBV4-2
CDR3: CASSLQGDRGLTRGSPLHF
DNA: TGTGCCAGCAGCCTGCAGGGGGACAGGGGGCTCACGAGGGGTTCACCCCTCCACTTT

J: TRBJ2-1
D: TRBD1
size: -
V: TRBV5-1
CDR3: CASSLEDRGNEQFF
DNA: TGCGCCAGCAGCCTAGAGGACAGGGGCAATGAGCAGTTCTTC